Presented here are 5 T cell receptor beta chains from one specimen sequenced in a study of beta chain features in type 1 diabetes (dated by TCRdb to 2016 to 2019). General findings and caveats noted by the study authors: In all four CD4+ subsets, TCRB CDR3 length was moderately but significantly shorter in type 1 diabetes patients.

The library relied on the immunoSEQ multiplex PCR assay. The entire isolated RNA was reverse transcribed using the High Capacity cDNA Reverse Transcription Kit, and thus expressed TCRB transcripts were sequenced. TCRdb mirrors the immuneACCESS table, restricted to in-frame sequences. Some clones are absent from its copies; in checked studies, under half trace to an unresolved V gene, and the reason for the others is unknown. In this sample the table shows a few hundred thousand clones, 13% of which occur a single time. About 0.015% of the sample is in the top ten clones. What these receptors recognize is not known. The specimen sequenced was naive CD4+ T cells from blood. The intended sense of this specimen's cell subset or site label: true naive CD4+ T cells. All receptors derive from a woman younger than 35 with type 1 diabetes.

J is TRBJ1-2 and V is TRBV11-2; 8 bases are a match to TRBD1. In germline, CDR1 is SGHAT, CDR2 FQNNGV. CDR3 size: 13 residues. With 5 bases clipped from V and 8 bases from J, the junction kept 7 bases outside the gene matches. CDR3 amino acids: CASSVGQAFGYTF. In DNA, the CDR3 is TGTGCCAGCAGCGTGGGACAGGCTTTCGGCTACACCTTC.

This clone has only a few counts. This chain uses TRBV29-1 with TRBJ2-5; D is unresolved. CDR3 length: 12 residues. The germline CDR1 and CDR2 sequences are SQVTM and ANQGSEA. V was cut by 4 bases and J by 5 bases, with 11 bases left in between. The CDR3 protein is CSVVGPSETQYF. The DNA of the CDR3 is TGCAGCGTTGTTGGCCCCTCGGAGACCCAGTACTTC.

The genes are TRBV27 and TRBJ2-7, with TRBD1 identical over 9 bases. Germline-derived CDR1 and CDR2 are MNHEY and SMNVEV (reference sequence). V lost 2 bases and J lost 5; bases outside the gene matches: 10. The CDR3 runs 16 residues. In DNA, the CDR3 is TGTGCCAGCAGTTTACCCCCGGGACAGGGTAGGGACGAGCAGTACTTC. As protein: CASSLPPGQGRDEQYF.

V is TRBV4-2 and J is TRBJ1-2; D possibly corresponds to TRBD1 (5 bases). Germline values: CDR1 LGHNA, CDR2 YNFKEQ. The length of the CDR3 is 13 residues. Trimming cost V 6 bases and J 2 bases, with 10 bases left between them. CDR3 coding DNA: TGTGCCAGCAGACAGGATGAAAACTATGGCTACACCTTC. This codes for CASRQDENYGYTF.

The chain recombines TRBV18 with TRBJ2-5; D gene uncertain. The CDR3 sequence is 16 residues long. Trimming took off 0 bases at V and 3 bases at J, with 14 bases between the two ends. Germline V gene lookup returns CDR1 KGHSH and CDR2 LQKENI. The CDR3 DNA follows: TGTGCCAGCTCACCACCGAGGCCCCCCAACGAAGAGACCCAGTACTTC. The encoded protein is CASSPPRPPNEETQYF. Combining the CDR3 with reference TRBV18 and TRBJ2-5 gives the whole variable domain NAGVMQNPRHLVRRRGQEARLRCSPMKGHSHVYWYRQLPEEGLKFMVYLQKENIIDESGMPKERFSAEFPKEGPSILRIQQVVRGDSAAYFCASSPPRPPNEETQYFGPGTRLLVL.